The rows below give T cell receptor beta chains drawn from one sample of a study of blood T cell repertoires in COVID-19. Sequencing used immunoSEQ multiplex PCR; TCRdb keeps in-frame clones, though not all of them. This sample has some 160,000 clones, with about four fifths found just once. The sample taken for sequencing was PBMCs or T cells enriched from blood (not recorded which). The source of these receptors is a woman aged 55-75 years who had recovered from COVID-19. CDR3s include the opening cysteine and the closing phenylalanine or tryptophan. The order of the fields is V gene, clone size, D gene, J gene, CDR3 protein, CDR3 DNA. A D gene is named only where the DNA matches it firmly. Size values are once, few and many counts, or a class for expanded clones, and some rows have none.

TRBV27,.,.,TRBJ1-6,CASSLPPGNSYNSPLHF,TGTGCCAGCAGTTTACCCCCAGGGAACTCCTATAATTCACCCCTCCACTTT
TRBV30,.,.,TRBJ1-1,CAWSGGVWTEAFF,TGTGCCTGGAGCGGAGGGGTATGGACTGAAGCTTTCTTT
TRBV6-5,.,.,TRBJ2-5,CASSRGTLETQYF,TGTGCCAGCAGCCGCGGGACTCTCGAGACCCAGTACTTC
TRBV18,.,.,TRBJ2-7,CASSPNTGREQYF,TGTGCCAGCTCACCGAACACAGGGCGGGAGCAGTACTTC
TRBV13,.,TRBD2,TRBJ2-3,CASSQGTSGGAGTDTQYF,TGTGCCAGCAGCCAAGGGACTAGCGGGGGGGCTGGCACAGATACGCAGTATTTT
TRBV7-8,.,.,TRBJ1-5,CASSLSTVGSNQPQHF,TGTGCCAGCAGCTTATCGACAGTGGGCAGCAATCAGCCCCAGCATTTT
TRBV7-9,once,.,TRBJ2-5,CASSLARQETQYF,TGTGCCAGCAGCTTAGCGAGGCAGGAGACCCAGTACTTC
TRBV5-1,.,TRBD2,TRBJ2-7,CASSTGIAGGSQVQYF,TGCGCCAGCAGCACGGGGATAGCGGGGGGGTCACAGGTGCAGTACTTC
TRBV24-1,once,.,TRBJ1-2,CATSDLNGYGYTF,TGTGCCACCAGTGATTTAAACGGCTATGGCTACACCTTC
TRBV6-1,.,.,TRBJ1-1,CASSEMTGRGTEAFF,TGTGCCAGCAGTGAAATGACGGGGAGGGGGACTGAAGCTTTCTTT
TRBV2,.,TRBD1,TRBJ1-3,CASRLTGDPSGNTIYF,TGTGCCAGCAGGCTCACAGGGGACCCCTCTGGAAACACCATATATTTT
TRBV5-5,.,.,TRBJ1-6,CASSQPSSSYNSPLHF,TGTGCCAGCAGTCAACCCTCCAGCTCCTATAATTCACCCCTCCACTTT
TRBV13,.,TRBD1,TRBJ1-2,CASSPDRGDNYGYTF,TGTGCCAGCAGCCCAGACAGGGGGGATAACTATGGCTACACCTTC
TRBV4-1,.,TRBD1,TRBJ1-2,CASSQRDSGGGRYGYTF,TGCGCCAGCAGCCAACGGGACAGTGGAGGAGGGAGGTATGGCTACACCTTC
TRBV9,.,TRBD2,TRBJ2-1,CASSVGRGGSYNEQFF,TGTGCCAGCAGCGTCGGGCGGGGGGGCTCCTACAATGAGCAGTTCTTC
TRBV20-1,.,.,TRBJ2-1,CSASMVYRVDGEQFF,TGCAGTGCTAGTATGGTGTACAGGGTGGATGGGGAGCAGTTCTTC
TRBV6-2/TRBV6-3,.,TRBD1,TRBJ2-7,CASSRGQGRVDEQYF,TGTGCCAGCAGCCGGGGACAGGGTAGGGTCGACGAGCAGTACTTC
TRBV11-2,.,.,TRBJ1-1,CASSLGLAGTEAFF,TGTGCCAGCAGCTTAGGTCTCGCGGGCACTGAAGCTTTCTTT
TRBV21-1,once,.,TRBJ2-7,CARSSPPAGDYEQYF,TGTGCCAGGAGCAGTCCCCCAGCGGGGGACTACGAGCAGTACTTC
TRBV11-2,once,.,TRBJ2-1,CASSLSRDEQFF,TGTGCCAGCAGCCTTTCTCGGGATGAGCAGTTCTTC
TRBV24-1,.,TRBD1,TRBJ1-4,CATSDPGQGASNEKLFF,TGTGCCACCAGTGACCCAGGACAGGGGGCCTCTAATGAAAAACTGTTTTTT
TRBV2,.,TRBD1,TRBJ2-6,CASRPWTGSGANVLTF,TGTGCCAGCAGGCCCTGGACAGGGTCTGGGGCCAACGTCCTGACTTTC
TRBV6-5,few,TRBD1,TRBJ1-2,CASSFRTGAGYTF,TGTGCCAGCAGTTTCAGGACAGGTGCGGGCTACACCTTC
TRBV5-6,.,.,TRBJ1-3,CASSLVQGSNSGNTIYF,TGTGCCAGCAGCCTCGTTCAGGGGTCCAACTCTGGAAACACCATATATTTT
TRBV5-3,.,.,TRBJ2-1,CATPDEQFF,TGTGCCACCCCCGATGAGCAGTTCTTC
TRBV27,.,TRBD1,TRBJ2-1,CASSSLTRTGSRVVEQFF,TGTGCCAGCAGCTCTCTTACCAGGACAGGTTCAAGGGTTGTTGAGCAGTTCTTC
TRBV15,.,.,TRBJ1-5,CATSRDLGGRTVSNQPQHF,TGTGCCACCAGCAGAGATCTCGGGGGGCGCACGGTAAGCAATCAGCCCCAGCATTTT
TRBV27,.,.,TRBJ1-6,CASSLSFSGGSYNSPLHF,TGTGCCAGCAGTTTAAGTTTTAGCGGAGGGTCCTATAATTCACCCCTCCACTTT
TRBV7-2,.,.,TRBJ2-3,CASSPPRGGLDTQYF,TGTGCCAGCAGTCCTCCCCGGGGAGGACTCGATACGCAGTATTTT
TRBV5-4,.,.,TRBJ2-2,CASSLKDREFTGELFF,TGTGCCAGCAGCTTGAAGGACAGAGAATTCACCGGGGAGCTGTTTTTT
TRBV9,few,TRBD1,TRBJ1-4,CASSAQGLGNEKLFF,TGTGCCAGCAGCGCACAGGGGTTAGGGAATGAAAAACTGTTTTTT
TRBV19,.,.,TRBJ1-1,CASLQGDNTEAFF,TGTGCCAGTTTACAGGGAGATAACACTGAAGCTTTCTTT
TRBV5-5,.,TRBD1,TRBJ1-2,CASSVTGSDYGYTF,TGTGCCAGCAGCGTGACAGGGTCGGACTATGGCTACACCTTC
TRBV7-9,.,.,TRBJ2-7,CASRPQAGPRVGEQYF,TGTGCCAGCAGACCACAAGCAGGGCCTAGGGTGGGCGAGCAGTACTTC
TRBV6-2/TRBV6-3,.,.,TRBJ2-7,CASSYVPYEQYF,TGTGCCAGCAGTTACGTCCCTTACGAGCAGTACTTC
TRBV4-1,once,TRBD1,TRBJ1-2,CASSRQGQGTNGYTF,TGCGCCAGCAGCCGCCAAGGACAGGGGACAAATGGCTACACCTTC
TRBV5-1,.,.,TRBJ2-3,CASSENLGPDTQYF,TGCGCCAGCAGCGAGAATCTAGGTCCAGATACGCAGTATTTT
TRBV19,.,.,TRBJ1-1,CASSSRQAMNTEAFF,TGTGCCAGTAGTAGCCGACAGGCGATGAACACTGAAGCTTTCTTT
TRBV2,few,.,TRBJ1-3,CASSESTGFGNTIYF,TGTGCCAGCAGTGAATCGACAGGTTTTGGAAACACCATATATTTT
TRBV27,.,.,TRBJ2-7,CASSLEFGGSYYEQYF,TGTGCCAGCAGTTTAGAGTTCGGAGGGAGCTACTACGAGCAGTACTTC
TRBV30,.,TRBD1,TRBJ1-5,CAWSPDRDQPQHF,TGTGCCTGGAGTCCGGACAGGGATCAGCCCCAGCATTTT
TRBV5-1,.,.,TRBJ1-2,CASSRDSDIYGYTF,TGCGCCAGCAGCCGGGACTCAGACATCTATGGCTACACCTTC
TRBV19,once,.,TRBJ1-1,CASSLVGATEAFF,TGTGCCAGTAGTCTGGTGGGGGCCACTGAAGCTTTCTTT
TRBV19,few,TRBD1,TRBJ1-2,CASKLTGSYGYTF,TGTGCCAGTAAGTTGACAGGGAGCTATGGCTACACCTTC